This TCR beta chain is drawn from a study of blood T cell repertoires in COVID-19. Study-level information: The United States, Italy and Spain were the sources of the acute and convalescent COVID-19 samples. T cells, B-cell-depleted T cells, or PBMCs provided the cDNA or gDNA that served as material.

V shed 6 bases and J 6 bases; nucleotides not matched to a gene: 12. From germline, CDR1 is MNHEY and CDR2 SMNVEV (reference sequence). This CDR3 contains 15 residues. Per the authors' pipeline: From reference gene primer amplification, estimates of nucleated cell counts were derived. Data came from immunoSEQ multiplex PCR; TCRdb stores just in-frame clones and leaves some out. The DNA was the basis for D and trimming; V, J and clone size are from that table. The data contain about 250,000 clones, around 90% of them seen just once; the ten biggest clones take up 0.99%. The chain recombines TRBV27 with TRBJ2-3, with TRBD2 matching over 7 bases. The TCR was taken from a woman between 40 and 55 years old who had recovered from COVID-19. Sequencing used peripheral blood. CDR3 in amino acids: CASSRGLVGGDTQYF. For the CDR3, the DNA is TGTGCCAGCAGCCGCGGACTAGTGGGTGGGGATACGCAGTATTTT.